This T cell receptor beta chain was sequenced for a study of blood T cell repertoires in COVID-19. About the research overall: Sites in the United States, Italy and Spain provided acute and convalescent COVID-19 samples. Sample material is recorded as cDNA or gDNA derived from T cells, B-cell-depleted T cells, or PBMCs.

Enrolment of Seattle patients took place during active infection, and they were followed longitudinally. Methods used by the authors: Reference gene primer amplification gave estimated nucleated cell counts. The table came from immunoSEQ multiplex PCR; TCRdb's copy has only in-frame clones and leaves some out. The V and J calls and clone size were taken over from that table, and D and trimming were inferred from the DNA. Here the sample spans about 120,000 clones, roughly 89% being singletons. There are 11 residues in the CDR3. V lost 7 bases and J lost 2, with 7 bases in between. Looked up from germline, CDR1 is SQVTM and CDR2 is ANQGSEA.

V and J are TRBV29-1 and TRBJ2-3, with a possible D match to TRBD2 (5 bases). This sequence originates from a woman aged 60-75 years with COVID-19, enrolled during active disease. Input material: peripheral blood. This chain's CDR3 is CSADSTDTQYF. CDR3 nucleotides: TGCAGCGCGGACTCCACAGATACGCAGTATTTT.